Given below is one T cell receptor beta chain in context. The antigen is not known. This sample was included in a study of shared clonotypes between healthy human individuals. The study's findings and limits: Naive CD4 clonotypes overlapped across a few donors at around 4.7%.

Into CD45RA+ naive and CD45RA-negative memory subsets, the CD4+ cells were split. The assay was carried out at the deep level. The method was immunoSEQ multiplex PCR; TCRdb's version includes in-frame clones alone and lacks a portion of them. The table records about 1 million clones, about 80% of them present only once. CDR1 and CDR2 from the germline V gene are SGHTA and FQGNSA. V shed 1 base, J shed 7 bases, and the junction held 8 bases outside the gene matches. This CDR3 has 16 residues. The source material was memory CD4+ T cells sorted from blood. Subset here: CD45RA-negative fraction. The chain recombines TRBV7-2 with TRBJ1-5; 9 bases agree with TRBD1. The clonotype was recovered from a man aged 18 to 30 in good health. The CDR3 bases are TGTGCCAGCAGCTTAGGGGGGACAGGGCTAAGCCAGCCCCAGCATTTT. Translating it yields CASSLGGTGLSQPQHF.